This T cell receptor beta chain was obtained from a study of shared clonotypes between healthy human individuals. Study information: Each donor contributed plates that comprised three CD4 naive, three CD4 memory, two CD8 naive and one CD8 memory.

TCRdb's copy holds only in-frame clones and misses some; the assay was immunoSEQ multiplex PCR. The sample comprises around 1.1 million clones, 75% to 85% of which are singletons, and roughly 0.55% rests with the top ten. This clone was found many times. What it recognizes is unknown. The sample holds other DNA sequences that translate to the same CDR3. General study results and limits: Blood was the only sampled material, and tissue repertoires likely differ.

CDR3 size: 15 residues. Germline CDR1 is SGHNT and CDR2 is YYREEE (reference sequence). V dropped 4 bases and J dropped 1; count of bases not matched to a gene: 7. What was sequenced was memory CD4+ T cells from PBMCs. Noted subset: CD45RA-negative fraction. The chain uses TRBV5-4 and TRBJ1-1, with TRBD1 identical over 7 bases. This sequence originates from a young man in good health. Some clones in this sample may be carry-over from other donors' samples. The CDR3 DNA follows: TGTGCCAGCAGCGTCCGACAGGGTCAGAACACTGAAGCTTTCTTT. This translates into CASSVRQGQNTEAFF. Variable domain in full (rest from reference TRBV5-4 and TRBJ1-1): ETGVTQSPTHLIKTRGQQVTLRCSSQSGHNTVSWYQQALGQGPQFIFQYYREEENGRGNFPPRFSGLQFPNYSSELNVNALELDDSALYLCASSVRQGQNTEAFFGQGTRLTVV.